These T cell receptor beta chains were read from a single sample in a study of blood T cell repertoires in COVID-19. Profiled with immunoSEQ multiplex PCR; TCRdb holds only in-frame clones, not every one. The sample lists approximately 200,000 clones, roughly 87% occurring once. Material: PBMCs or T cells enriched from blood (not recorded which). The receptors here all came from a man under 40 who had recovered from COVID-19. Both conserved end residues are part of each CDR3. Each record gives: V gene, clone size, J gene, CDR3 protein. Not every row has a clone size; where given, it reads once, few, many or a size class.

V gene: TRBV19
clone size: once
J gene: TRBJ2-1
CDR3 protein: CASSIRGGNEQFF

V gene: TRBV30
clone size: -
J gene: TRBJ2-1
CDR3 protein: CAWRGTVGYEQFF

V gene: TRBV19
clone size: -
J gene: TRBJ2-7
CDR3 protein: CASSTLGGRSSYEQYF

V gene: TRBV19
clone size: -
J gene: TRBJ1-3
CDR3 protein: CASMGSGNSGNTIYF

V gene: TRBV27
clone size: -
J gene: TRBJ2-5
CDR3 protein: CASSSWEGRGGNQYF

V gene: TRBV2
clone size: once
J gene: TRBJ2-5
CDR3 protein: CASSAQRGETQYF

V gene: TRBV19
clone size: -
J gene: TRBJ1-5
CDR3 protein: CASSYQGSNQPQHF

V gene: TRBV12-3/TRBV12-4
clone size: -
J gene: TRBJ1-2
CDR3 protein: CASSPPGGGYTF

V gene: TRBV10-3
clone size: -
J gene: TRBJ2-1
CDR3 protein: CAISQGRTGDGNEQFF

V gene: TRBV10-3
clone size: -
J gene: TRBJ1-1
CDR3 protein: CAISEGTGEAFF

V gene: TRBV6-5
clone size: once
J gene: TRBJ2-4
CDR3 protein: CASSTGQSAKNIQYF

V gene: TRBV30
clone size: -
J gene: TRBJ1-2
CDR3 protein: CAWSDDSGYTF

V gene: TRBV19
clone size: -
J gene: TRBJ1-2
CDR3 protein: CASSTETGFYGYTF

V gene: TRBV10-3
clone size: few
J gene: TRBJ1-6
CDR3 protein: CAIRTEVNSPLHF

V gene: TRBV4-1
clone size: -
J gene: TRBJ1-4
CDR3 protein: CASSQPYRESDEKLFF

V gene: TRBV27
clone size: -
J gene: TRBJ2-1
CDR3 protein: CASSLLAGVEQFF

V gene: TRBV6-5
clone size: -
J gene: TRBJ2-1
CDR3 protein: CASTGGRDNEQFF

V gene: TRBV5-1
clone size: -
J gene: TRBJ1-5
CDR3 protein: CASSLGQGDQPQHF

V gene: TRBV6-5
clone size: -
J gene: TRBJ2-7
CDR3 protein: CASSYSYGMNYEQYF

V gene: TRBV15
clone size: few
J gene: TRBJ1-6
CDR3 protein: CATSRGGLPPLHF

V gene: TRBV2
clone size: once
J gene: TRBJ2-5
CDR3 protein: CASTDLGGPQETQYF

V gene: TRBV13
clone size: -
J gene: TRBJ1-2
CDR3 protein: CATRRLSDRGIDGYTF

V gene: TRBV2
clone size: -
J gene: TRBJ1-5
CDR3 protein: CASSVAGEPQHF

V gene: TRBV4-1
clone size: -
J gene: TRBJ2-7
CDR3 protein: CASSPGTSGSMGYEQYF

V gene: TRBV30
clone size: -
J gene: TRBJ2-3
CDR3 protein: CAWRPAGGPTDTQYF

V gene: TRBV19
clone size: -
J gene: TRBJ2-3
CDR3 protein: CASGVTSGGVYTQYF

V gene: TRBV18
clone size: -
J gene: TRBJ1-1
CDR3 protein: CASSPVLGGTEAFF

V gene: TRBV7-3
clone size: -
J gene: TRBJ1-2
CDR3 protein: CASSPGTGSGGYTF